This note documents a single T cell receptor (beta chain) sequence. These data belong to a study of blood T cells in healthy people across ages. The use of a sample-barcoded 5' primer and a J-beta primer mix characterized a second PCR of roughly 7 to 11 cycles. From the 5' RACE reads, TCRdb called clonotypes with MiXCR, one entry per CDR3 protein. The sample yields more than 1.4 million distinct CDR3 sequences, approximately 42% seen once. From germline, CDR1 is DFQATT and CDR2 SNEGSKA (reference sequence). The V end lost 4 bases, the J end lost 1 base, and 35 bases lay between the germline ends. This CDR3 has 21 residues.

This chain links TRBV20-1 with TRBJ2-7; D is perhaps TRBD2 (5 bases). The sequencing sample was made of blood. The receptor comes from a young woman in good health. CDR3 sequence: CSAIYFNLGAQGGGASYEQYF. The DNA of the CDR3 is TGCAGTGCTATTTATTTTAATTTGGGAGCCCAAGGAGGCGGCGCTTCCTACGAGCAGTACTTC.